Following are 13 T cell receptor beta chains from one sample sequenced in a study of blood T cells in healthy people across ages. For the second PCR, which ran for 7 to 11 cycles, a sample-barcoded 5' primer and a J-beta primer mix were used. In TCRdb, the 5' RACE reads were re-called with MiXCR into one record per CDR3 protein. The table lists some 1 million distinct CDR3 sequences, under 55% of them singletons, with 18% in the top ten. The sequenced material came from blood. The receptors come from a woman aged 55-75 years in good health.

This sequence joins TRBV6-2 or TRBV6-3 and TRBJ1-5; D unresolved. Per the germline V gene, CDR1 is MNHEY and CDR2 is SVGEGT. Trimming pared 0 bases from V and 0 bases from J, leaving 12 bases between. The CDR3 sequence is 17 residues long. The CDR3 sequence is CASSYSIQASSNQPQHF. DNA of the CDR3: TGTGCCAGCAGTTACTCGATTCAGGCGTCTAGCAATCAGCCCCAGCATTTT.

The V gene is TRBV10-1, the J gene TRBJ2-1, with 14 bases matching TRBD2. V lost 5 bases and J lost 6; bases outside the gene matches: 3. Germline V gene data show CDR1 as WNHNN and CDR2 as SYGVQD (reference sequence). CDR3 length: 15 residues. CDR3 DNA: TGCGCCAGCAGTCCGACTAGCGGGGGGGGCAATGAGCAGTTCTTC. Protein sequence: CASSPTSGGGNEQFF.

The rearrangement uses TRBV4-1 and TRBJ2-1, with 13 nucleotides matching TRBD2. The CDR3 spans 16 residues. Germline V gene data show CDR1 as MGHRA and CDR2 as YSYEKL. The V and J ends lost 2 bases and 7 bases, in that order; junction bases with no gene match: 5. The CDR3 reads CASSQQGLAGVNEQFF. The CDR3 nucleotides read TGCGCCAGCAGCCAACAAGGACTAGCGGGAGTAAATGAGCAGTTCTTC.

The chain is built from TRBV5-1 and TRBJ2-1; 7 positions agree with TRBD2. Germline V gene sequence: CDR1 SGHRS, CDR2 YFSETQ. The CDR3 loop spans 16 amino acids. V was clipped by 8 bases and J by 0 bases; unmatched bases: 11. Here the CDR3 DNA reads TGCGCCAGTTGGCTAATCGGGGGGAGCTCCTACAATGAGCAGTTCTTC. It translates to CASWLIGGSSYNEQFF.

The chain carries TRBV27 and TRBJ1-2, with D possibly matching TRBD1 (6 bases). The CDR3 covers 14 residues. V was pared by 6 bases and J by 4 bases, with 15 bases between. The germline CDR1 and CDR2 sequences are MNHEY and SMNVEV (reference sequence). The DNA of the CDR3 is TGTGCCAGCAGACGTCCCGGGGGCGGCTATGGCTACACCTTC. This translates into CASRRPGGGYGYTF.

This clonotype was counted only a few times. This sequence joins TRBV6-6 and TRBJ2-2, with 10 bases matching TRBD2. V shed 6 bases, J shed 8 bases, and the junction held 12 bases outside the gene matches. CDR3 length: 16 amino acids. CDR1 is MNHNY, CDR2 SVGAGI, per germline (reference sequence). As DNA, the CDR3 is TGTGCCAGCAGCCCAGACTGGACTAGCGGCGGGGGGGAGCTGTTTTTT. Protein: CASSPDWTSGGGELFF.

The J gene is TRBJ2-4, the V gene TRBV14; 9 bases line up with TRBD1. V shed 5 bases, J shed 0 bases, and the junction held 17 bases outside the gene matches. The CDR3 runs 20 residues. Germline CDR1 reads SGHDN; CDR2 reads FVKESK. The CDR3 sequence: CASSSNAGTGMSRAKNIQYF. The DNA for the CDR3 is TGTGCCAGCAGCAGTAACGCCGGGACAGGGATGTCTCGAGCCAAAAACATTCAGTACTTC.

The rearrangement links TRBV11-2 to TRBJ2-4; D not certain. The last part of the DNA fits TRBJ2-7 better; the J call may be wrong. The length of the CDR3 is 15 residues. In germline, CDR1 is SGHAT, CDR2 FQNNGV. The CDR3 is CASSFEQRTVYEQYF. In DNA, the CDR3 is TGTGCCAGCAGCTTTGAGCAGCGAACGGTTTACGAGCAGTACTTC.

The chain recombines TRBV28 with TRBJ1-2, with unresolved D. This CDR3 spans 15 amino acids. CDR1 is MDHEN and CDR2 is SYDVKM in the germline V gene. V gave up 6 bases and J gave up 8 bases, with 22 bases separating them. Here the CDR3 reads CASSLFHAPTTGYTF. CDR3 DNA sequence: TGTGCCAGCAGCCTTTTTCACGCACCAACGACCGGCTACACCTTC.

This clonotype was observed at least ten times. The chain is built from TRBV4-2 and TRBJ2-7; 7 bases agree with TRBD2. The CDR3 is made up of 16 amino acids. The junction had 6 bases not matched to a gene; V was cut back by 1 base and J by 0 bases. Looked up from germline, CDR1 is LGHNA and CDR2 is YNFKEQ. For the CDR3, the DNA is TGTGCCAGCAGCCAAGCTAGCGGACCCTTCTCCTACGAGCAGTACTTC. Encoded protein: CASSQASGPFSYEQYF.

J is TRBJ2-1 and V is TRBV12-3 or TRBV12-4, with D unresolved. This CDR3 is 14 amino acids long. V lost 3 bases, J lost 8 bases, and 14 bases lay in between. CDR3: CASSLDLSGDEQFF. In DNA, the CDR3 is TGTGCCAGCAGTTTGGATCTCTCTGGCGATGAGCAGTTCTTC.

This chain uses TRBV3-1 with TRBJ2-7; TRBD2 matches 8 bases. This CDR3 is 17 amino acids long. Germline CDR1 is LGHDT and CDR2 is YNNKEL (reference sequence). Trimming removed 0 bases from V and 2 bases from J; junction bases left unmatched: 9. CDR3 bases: TGTGCCAGCAGCCAAGATAGGGCGGGAGGCCGAACCTACGAGCAGTACTTC. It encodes CASSQDRAGGRTYEQYF.

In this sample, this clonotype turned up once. The CDR3: CATSRYRAEAFF. DNA for the CDR3: TGTGCCACCAGCAGGTACAGGGCTGAAGCTTTCTTT. V is TRBV15 and J is TRBJ1-1; a weak D match, TRBD1 (6 bases). CDR1 is LNHNV and CDR2 is YYDKDF in the germline V gene (reference sequence). The CDR3 runs to 12 residues. V shed 3 bases and J shed 6 bases, with 8 bases lying between them.